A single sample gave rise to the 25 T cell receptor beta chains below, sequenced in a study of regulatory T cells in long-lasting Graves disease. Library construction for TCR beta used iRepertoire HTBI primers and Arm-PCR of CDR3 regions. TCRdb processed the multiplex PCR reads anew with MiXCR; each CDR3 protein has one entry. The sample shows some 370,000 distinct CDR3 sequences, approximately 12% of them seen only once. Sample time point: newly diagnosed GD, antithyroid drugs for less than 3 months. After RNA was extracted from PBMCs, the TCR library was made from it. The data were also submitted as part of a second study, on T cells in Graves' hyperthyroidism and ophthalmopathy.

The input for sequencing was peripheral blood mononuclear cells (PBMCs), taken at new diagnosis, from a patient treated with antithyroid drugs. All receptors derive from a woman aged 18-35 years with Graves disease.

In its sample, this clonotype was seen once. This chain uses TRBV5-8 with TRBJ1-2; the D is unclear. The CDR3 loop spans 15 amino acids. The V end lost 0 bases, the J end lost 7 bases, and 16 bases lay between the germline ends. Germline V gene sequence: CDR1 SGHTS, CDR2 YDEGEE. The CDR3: CASSLGARRFRGYTF. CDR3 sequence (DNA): TGTGCCAGCAGCTTGGGCGCACGGAGGTTTCGTGGCTACACCTTC.

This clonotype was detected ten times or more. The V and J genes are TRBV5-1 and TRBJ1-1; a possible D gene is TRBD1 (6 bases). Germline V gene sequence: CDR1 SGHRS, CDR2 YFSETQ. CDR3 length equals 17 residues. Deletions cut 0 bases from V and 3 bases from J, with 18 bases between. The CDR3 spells CASSLEEQGGVDTEAFF. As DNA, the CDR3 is TGCGCCAGCAGCTTGGAGGAACAGGGTGGGGTTGACACTGAAGCTTTCTTT.

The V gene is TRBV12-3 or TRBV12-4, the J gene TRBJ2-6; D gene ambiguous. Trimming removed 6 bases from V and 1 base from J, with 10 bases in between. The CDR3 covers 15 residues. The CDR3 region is CASSRTESGANVLTF. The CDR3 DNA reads TGTGCCAGCAGCCGGACGGAGTCTGGGGCCAACGTCCTGACTTTC.

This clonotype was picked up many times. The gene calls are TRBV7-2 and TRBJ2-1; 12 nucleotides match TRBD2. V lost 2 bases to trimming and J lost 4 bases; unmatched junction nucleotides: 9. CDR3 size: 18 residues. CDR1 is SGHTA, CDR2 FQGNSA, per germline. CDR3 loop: CASSLRLQGLAGYNEQFF. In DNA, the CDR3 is TGTGCCAGCAGCTTACGATTACAGGGACTAGCGGGTTACAATGAGCAGTTCTTC.

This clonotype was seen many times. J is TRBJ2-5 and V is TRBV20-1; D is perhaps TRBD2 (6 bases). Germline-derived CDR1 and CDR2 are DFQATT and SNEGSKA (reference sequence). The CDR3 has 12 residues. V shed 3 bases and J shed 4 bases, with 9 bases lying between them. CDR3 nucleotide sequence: TGCAGTGCTAGCGGGGAGGCAGAGACCCAGTACTTC. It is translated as CSASGEAETQYF.

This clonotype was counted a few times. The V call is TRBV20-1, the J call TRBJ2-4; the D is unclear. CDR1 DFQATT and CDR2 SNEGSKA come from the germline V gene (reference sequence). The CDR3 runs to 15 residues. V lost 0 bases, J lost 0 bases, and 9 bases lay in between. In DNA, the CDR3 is TGCAGTGCTAGAGATCCGGGCCTAGCCAAAAACATTCAGTACTTC. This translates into CSARDPGLAKNIQYF.

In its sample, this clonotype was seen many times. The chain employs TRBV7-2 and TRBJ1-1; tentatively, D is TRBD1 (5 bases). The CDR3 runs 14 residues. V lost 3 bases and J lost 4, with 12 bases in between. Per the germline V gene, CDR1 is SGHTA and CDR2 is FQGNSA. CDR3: CASSFLGVGTEAFF. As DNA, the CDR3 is TGTGCCAGCAGCTTCCTAGGGGTTGGCACTGAAGCTTTCTTT.

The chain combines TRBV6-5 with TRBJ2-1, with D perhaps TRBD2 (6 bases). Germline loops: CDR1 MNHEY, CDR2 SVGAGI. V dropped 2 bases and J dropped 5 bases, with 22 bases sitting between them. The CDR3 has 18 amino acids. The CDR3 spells CASSYRRGEDPTNNEQFF. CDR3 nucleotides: TGTGCCAGCAGTTACCGCCGAGGGGAGGACCCTACTAACAATGAGCAGTTCTTC.

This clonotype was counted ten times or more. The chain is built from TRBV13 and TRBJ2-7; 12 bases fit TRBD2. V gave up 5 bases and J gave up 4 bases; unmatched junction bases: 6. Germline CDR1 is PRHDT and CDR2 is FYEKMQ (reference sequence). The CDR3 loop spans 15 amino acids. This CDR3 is CASSGGLAGNYEQYF. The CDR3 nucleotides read TGTGCCAGCAGCGGAGGACTAGCGGGAAATTACGAGCAGTACTTC.

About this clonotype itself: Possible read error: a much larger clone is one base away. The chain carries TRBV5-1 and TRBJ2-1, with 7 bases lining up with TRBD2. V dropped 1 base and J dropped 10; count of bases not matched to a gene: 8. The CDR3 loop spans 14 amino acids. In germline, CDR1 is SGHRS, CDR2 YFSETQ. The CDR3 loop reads CASSLPSGDYEQFF. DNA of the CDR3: TGCGCCAGCAGCTTGCCTAGCGGTGACTACGAGCAGTTCTTC.

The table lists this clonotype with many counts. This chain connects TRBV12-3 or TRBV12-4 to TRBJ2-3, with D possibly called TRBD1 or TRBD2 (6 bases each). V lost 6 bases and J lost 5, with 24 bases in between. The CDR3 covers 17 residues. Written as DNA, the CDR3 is TGTGCCAGCAGGGCTAACAGGGCCGGGGGCGCGATAGATACGCAGTATTTT. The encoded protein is CASRANRAGGAIDTQYF.

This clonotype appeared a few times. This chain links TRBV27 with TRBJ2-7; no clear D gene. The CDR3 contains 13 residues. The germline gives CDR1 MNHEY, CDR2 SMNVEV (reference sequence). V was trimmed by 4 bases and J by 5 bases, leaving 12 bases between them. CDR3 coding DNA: TGTGCCAGCAGTTCCTACAAGTCCCACGAGCAGTACTTC. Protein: CASSSYKSHEQYF.

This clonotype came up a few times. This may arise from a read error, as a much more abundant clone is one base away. Here the CDR3 reads CVSSLLPSGVQETQYF. DNA for the CDR3: TGTGTCAGCAGTCTCCTCCCTTCGGGGGTGCAAGAGACCCAGTACTTC. The rearrangement links TRBV28 to TRBJ2-5; a possible D gene is TRBD2 (6 bases). In germline, CDR1 is MDHEN, CDR2 SYDVKM. The CDR3 consists of 16 residues.

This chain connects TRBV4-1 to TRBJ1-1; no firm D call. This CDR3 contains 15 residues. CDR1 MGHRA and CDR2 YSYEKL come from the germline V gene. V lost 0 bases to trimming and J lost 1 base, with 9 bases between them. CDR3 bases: TGCGCCAGCAGCCAAGAAGCCAGAAAGAACACTGAAGCTTTCTTT. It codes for CASSQEARKNTEAFF.

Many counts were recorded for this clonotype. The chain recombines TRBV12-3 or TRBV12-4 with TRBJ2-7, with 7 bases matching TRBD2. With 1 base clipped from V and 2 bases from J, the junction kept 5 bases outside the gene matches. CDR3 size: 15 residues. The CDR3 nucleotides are TGTGCCAGCAGTTTAGGTACTAGCGCTCCCTACGAGCAGTACTTC. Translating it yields CASSLGTSAPYEQYF.

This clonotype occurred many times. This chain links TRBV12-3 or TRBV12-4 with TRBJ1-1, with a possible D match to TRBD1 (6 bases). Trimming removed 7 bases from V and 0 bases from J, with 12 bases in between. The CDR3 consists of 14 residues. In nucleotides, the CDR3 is TGTGCCAGCAACAGGGAGCTCATGAACACTGAAGCTTTCTTT. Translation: CASNRELMNTEAFF.

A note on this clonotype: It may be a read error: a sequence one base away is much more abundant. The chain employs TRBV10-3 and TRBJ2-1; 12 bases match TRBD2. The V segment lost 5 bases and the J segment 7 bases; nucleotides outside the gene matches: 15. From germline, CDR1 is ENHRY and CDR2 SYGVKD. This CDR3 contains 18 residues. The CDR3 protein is CAISTWASGGASGNEQFF. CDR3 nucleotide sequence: TGTGCCATCAGTACCTGGGCTAGCGGGGGGGCCAGTGGGAATGAGCAGTTCTTC.

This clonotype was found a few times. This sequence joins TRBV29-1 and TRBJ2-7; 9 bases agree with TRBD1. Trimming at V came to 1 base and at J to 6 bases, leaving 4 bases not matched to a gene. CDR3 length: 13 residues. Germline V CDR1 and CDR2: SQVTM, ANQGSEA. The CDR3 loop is CSVEGTGAFEQYF. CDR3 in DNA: TGCAGCGTTGAAGGGACAGGGGCGTTCGAGCAGTACTTC.

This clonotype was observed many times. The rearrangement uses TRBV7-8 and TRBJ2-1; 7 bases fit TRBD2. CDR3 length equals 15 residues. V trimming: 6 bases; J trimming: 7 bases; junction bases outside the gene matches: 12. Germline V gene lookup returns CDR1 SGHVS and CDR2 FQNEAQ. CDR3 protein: CASRRTRRGKNEQFF. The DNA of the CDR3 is TGTGCCAGCAGGAGGACTAGGCGGGGGAAGAATGAGCAGTTCTTC.

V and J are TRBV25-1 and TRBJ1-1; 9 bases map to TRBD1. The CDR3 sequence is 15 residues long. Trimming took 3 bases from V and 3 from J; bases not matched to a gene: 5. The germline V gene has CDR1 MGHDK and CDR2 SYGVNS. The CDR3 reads CASSDWTGVYTEAFF. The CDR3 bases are TGTGCCAGCAGTGACTGGACAGGGGTGTACACTGAAGCTTTCTTT.

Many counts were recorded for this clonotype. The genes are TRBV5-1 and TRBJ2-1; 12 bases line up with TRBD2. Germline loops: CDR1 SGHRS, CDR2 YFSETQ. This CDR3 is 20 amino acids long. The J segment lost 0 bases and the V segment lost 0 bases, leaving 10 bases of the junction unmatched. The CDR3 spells CASSLAGKLAGGPSYNEQFF. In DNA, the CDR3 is TGCGCCAGCAGCTTGGCCGGAAAACTAGCGGGAGGCCCCTCCTACAATGAGCAGTTCTTC. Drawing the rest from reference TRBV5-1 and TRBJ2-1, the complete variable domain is KAGVTQTPRYLIKTRGQQVTLSCSPISGHRSVSWYQQTPGQGLQFLFEYFSETQRNKGNFPGRFSGRQFSNSRSEMNVSTLELGDSALYLCASSLAGKLAGGPSYNEQFFGPGTRLTVL.

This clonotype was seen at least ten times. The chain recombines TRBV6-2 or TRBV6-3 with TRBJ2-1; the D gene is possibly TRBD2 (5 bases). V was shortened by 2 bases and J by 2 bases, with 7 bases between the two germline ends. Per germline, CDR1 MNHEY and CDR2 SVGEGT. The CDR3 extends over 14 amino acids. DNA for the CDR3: TGTGCCAGCAGTTACCGAGCGGCCTACAATGAGCAGTTCTTC. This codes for CASSYRAAYNEQFF.

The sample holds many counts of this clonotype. The CDR3, as DNA: TGTGCCAGCAGTGACTCTGGGGCCAACGTCCTGACTTTC. Translation gives CASSDSGANVLTF. The chain is built from TRBV2 and TRBJ2-6; D gene ambiguous. The CDR3 extends over 13 amino acids. V was trimmed by 3 bases and J by 0 bases, leaving 0 bases between them. CDR1 is SNHLY, CDR2 FYNNEI, per germline.

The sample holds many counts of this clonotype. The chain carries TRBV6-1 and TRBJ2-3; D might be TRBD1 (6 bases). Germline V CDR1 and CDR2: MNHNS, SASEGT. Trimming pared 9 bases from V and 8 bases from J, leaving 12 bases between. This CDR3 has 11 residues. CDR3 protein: CASAWGPTQYF. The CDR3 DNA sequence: TGTGCCAGTGCATGGGGGCCTACGCAGTATTTT.

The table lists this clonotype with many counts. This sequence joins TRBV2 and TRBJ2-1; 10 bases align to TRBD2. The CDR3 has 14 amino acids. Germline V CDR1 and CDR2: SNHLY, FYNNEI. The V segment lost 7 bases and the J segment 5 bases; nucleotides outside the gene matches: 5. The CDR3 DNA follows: TGTGCCAGCAAAGGACTAGCGGCGAACAATGAGCAGTTCTTC. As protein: CASKGLAANNEQFF.